This TCR beta chain was sequenced for a study of human T cells and chemical hapten exposure. Background on the study: Diagnoses of alopecia areata, totalis or universalis occurred in mostly female patients.

TCRdb ran MiXCR on the RACE reads and lists one entry per CDR3 protein. The sample lists 65,000 to 85,000 distinct CDR3 sequences, 10% occurring once. Documented time point: patch test 1, 2 weeks after DPC sensitization. Treatment given: therapeutic diphenylcyclopropenone sensitization with weekly scalp DPC. This CDR3 comprises 15 residues. The junction had 9 bases not matched to a gene; V was cut back by 3 bases and J by 7 bases. In germline, CDR1 is MNHEY, CDR2 SMNVEV (reference sequence). The sequence derives from a woman in her fifties or sixties with alopecia areata. Some clones in this sample may be carry-over from other donors' samples. This chain joins TRBV27 and TRBJ2-1; 7 positions agree with TRBD2. The sample here was whole blood, taken in connection with sensitization to the hapten diphenylcyclopropenone (DPC). For the CDR3, the DNA is TGTGCCAGCAGTTTCGGTGGGAGGGCCAAGAATGAGCAGTTCTTC. Its translation is CASSFGGRAKNEQFF.